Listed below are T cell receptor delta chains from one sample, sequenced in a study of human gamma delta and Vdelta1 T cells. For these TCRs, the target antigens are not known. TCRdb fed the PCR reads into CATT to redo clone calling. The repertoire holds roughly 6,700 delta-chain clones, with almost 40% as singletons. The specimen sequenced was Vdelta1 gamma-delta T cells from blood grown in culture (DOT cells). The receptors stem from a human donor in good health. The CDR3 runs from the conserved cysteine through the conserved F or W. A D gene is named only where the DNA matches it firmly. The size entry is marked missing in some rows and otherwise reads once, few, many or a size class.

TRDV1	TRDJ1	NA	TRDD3	CALGSRRGIRGFGTDKLIF	TGTGCTCTTGGGTCAAGGCGGGGGATACGGGGATTTGGTACCGATAAACTCATCTTT
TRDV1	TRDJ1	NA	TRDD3	CALLPITAWDWGLYTDKLIF	TGTGCTCTACTACCCATAACCGCGTGGGACTGGGGGTTGTACACCGATAAACTCATCTTT
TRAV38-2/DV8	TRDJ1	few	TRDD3	CAYKGLTLTPGDSVTDKLIF	TGTGCTTATAAAGGCCTTACTTTAACCCCTGGGGATAGTGTTACCGATAAACTCATCTTT
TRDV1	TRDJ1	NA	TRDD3	CALGELPIRGFYWGRNDKLIF	TGTGCTCTTGGGGAGCTACCCATACGAGGCTTTTACTGGGGGAGAAACGATAAACTCATCTTT
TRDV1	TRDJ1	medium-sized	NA	CALGDTPDTGGTDKLIF	TGTGCTCTTGGGGACACCCCAGACACCGGGGGGACCGATAAACTCATCTTT
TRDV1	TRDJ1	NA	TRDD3	CALGELDHWGIHGGHTDKLIF	TGTGCTCTTGGGGAACTTGACCACTGGGGGATACATGGGGGACACACCGATAAACTCATCTTT
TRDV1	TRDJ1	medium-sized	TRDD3	CALGERLAVLGDTRPDKLIF	TGTGCTCTTGGGGAACGCCTGGCAGTACTGGGGGATACGCGTCCCGATAAACTCATCTTT
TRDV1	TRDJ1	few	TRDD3	CALGEGRNSGGYADYTDKLIF	TGTGCTCTTGGGGAAGGGAGGAATTCGGGGGGATACGCCGACTACACCGATAAACTCATCTTT
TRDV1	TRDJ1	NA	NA	CALGEYLSYVKGPAALIF	TGTGCTCTTGGGGAGTATTTATCCTACGTAAAGGGACCCGCGGCACTCATCTTT
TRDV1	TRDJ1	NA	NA	CALGVRSGLTDKLIF	TGTGCTCTTGGGGTACGCTCAGGGCTCACCGATAAACTCATCTTT
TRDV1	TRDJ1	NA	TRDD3	CALGEPTGDLGGIYHHYTDKLIF	TGTGCTCTTGGGGAACCAACCGGTGACCTTGGGGGGATATACCACCATTACACCGATAAACTCATCTTT
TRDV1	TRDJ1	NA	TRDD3	CALGDPPLVLGDWELYQEKYTDKLIF	TGTGCTCTTGGGGACCCTCCCTTAGTACTGGGGGATTGGGAATTATACCAAGAGAAGTACACCGATAAACTCATCTTT
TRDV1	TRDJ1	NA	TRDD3	CALGELFPPWGIRKAWDTDKLIF	TGTGCTCTTGGGGAACTCTTCCCCCCTTGGGGGATACGGAAGGCCTGGGACACCGATAAACTCATCTTT
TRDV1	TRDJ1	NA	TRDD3	CALGELSKAPDWGIPIYTDKLIF	TGTGCTCTTGGGGAACTTTCAAAGGCCCCGGACTGGGGGATACCCATTTACACCGATAAACTCATCTTT
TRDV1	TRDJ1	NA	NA	CALGSPSVADKLIF	TGTGCTCTTGGGTCACCTTCGGTGGCCGATAAACTCATCTTT
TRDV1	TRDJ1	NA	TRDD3	CALGKGPGPERYWGILDKLIF	TGTGCTCTTGGGAAAGGTCCAGGGCCTGAACGGTACTGGGGGATTCTTGATAAACTCATCTTT
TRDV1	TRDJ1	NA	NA	CALGELIDSSQTSGYTDKLIF	TGTGCTCTTGGGGAACTTATCGACTCCTCCCAAACTAGCGGGTACACCGATAAACTCATCTTT
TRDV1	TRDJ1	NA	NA	CALGERSNLIPILIKMGKLIF	TGTGCTCTTGGGGAAAGGTCGAATTTGATCCCCATACTAATTAAGATGGGTAAACTCATCTTT
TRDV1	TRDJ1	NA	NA	CALGTPSCLGAYTDKLIF	TGTGCTCTTGGGACCCCTTCCTGCCTGGGGGCTTACACCGATAAACTCATCTTT
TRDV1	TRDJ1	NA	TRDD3	CALGEQSSGSYWGIRTDKLIF	TGTGCTCTTGGGGAACAATCCTCTGGTTCGTACTGGGGGATACGCACCGATAAACTCATCTTT
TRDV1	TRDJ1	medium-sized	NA	CALLPLPPHFYSEDTQTWTDKLIF	TGTGCTCTTTTACCTCTTCCCCCCCACTTCTACTCCGAGGATACCCAAACGTGGACCGATAAACTCATCTTT
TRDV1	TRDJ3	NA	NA	CALGELAPTRVIRSWDTRQMFF	TGTGCTCTTGGGGAACTAGCACCTACGCGGGTGATCAGGTCCTGGGACACCCGACAGATGTTTTTC
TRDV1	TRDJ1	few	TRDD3	CALGDPEVARGWGIPDTDKLIF	TGTGCTCTTGGGGACCCCGAGGTCGCCCGCGGGTGGGGGATACCCGACACCGATAAACTCATCTTT
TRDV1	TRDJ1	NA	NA	CALGEFREYTDKLIF	TGTGCTCTTGGGGAATTCCGAGAGTACACCGATAAACTCATCTTT
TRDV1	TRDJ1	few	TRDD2	CALGEAVPTGGGPIITDKLIF	TGTGCTCTTGGGGAAGCGGTTCCTACTGGCGGGGGGCCAATTATCACCGATAAACTCATCTTT
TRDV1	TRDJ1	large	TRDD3	CALGGKELPHWGLYTDKLIF	TGTGCTCTTGGGGGGAAGGAGCTCCCCCACTGGGGGCTATACACCGATAAACTCATCTTT